The 10 T cell receptor beta chains reported below all come from one sample, sequenced in a study of cytomegalovirus exposure and HLA in healthy donors. Amplification used 60 Vbeta primers and 13 Jbeta primers. TCRdb keeps only in-frame clones here, not all; method: immunoSEQ multiplex PCR. This sample has under 250,000 clones, with approximately 82% found just once. Sequenced material: PBMCs. The receptors shown here come from a young man in good health and CMV-seronegative.

This clone was picked up a small number of times. The chain combines TRBV5-1 with TRBJ2-1; maybe TRBD2 (7 bases). Germline lookup yields CDR1 SGHRS and CDR2 YFSETQ. V dropped 4 bases and J dropped 0 bases, with 14 bases sitting between them. The CDR3 sequence is 16 residues long. The CDR3 protein is CASSLGGGRSYNEQFF. CDR3 sequence (DNA): TGCGCCAGCAGCCTCGGCGGGGGCCGCTCCTACAATGAGCAGTTCTTC.

The chain uses TRBV5-1 and TRBJ2-1; TRBD2 matches at 7 bases. V lost 4 bases, J lost 5 bases, and 9 bases stayed unmatched. This CDR3 comprises 15 residues. In germline, CDR1 is SGHRS, CDR2 YFSETQ. The chain's CDR3 is CASSRTGGFNNEQFF. DNA of the CDR3: TGCGCCAGCAGCCGCACCGGGGGGTTCAACAATGAGCAGTTCTTC.

The chain recombines TRBV5-4 with TRBJ1-2, with 8 bases lining up with TRBD1. The CDR3 has 14 amino acids. Germline lookup yields CDR1 SGHNT and CDR2 YYREEE (reference sequence). With V trimmed by 0 bases and J by 8 bases, 6 bases remained unmatched. CDR3 protein: CASSLVGQGKGYTF. CDR3 nucleotide sequence: TGTGCCAGCAGCTTGGTTGGACAGGGAAAAGGCTACACCTTC.

A remark on this clone: Its ends do not fully match the called genes, so a read error is possible. The V gene is TRBV5-1, the J gene TRBJ2-1; 9 nucleotides agree with TRBD2. The CDR3 has 16 residues. Germline CDR1 SGHRS, CDR2 YFSETQ. CDR3 loop: CARSSEPGLASNEQFF. CDR3 in DNA: TGCGCCCGCAGCTCTGAACCGGGACTAGCTTCTAATGAGCAGTTCTTC.

This chain uses TRBV9 with TRBJ1-1, with D possibly matching TRBD1 (5 bases). Germline V gene sequence: CDR1 SGDLS, CDR2 YYNGEE. Trimming took off 0 bases at V and 5 bases at J, with 11 bases between the two ends. The CDR3 spans 14 residues. CDR3 region: CASSVAVGGTEAFF. CDR3 DNA sequence: TGTGCCAGCAGCGTAGCTGTCGGGGGGACTGAAGCTTTCTTT.

The V call is TRBV29-1, the J call TRBJ2-3; D may be TRBD2 (5 bases). Trimming removed 6 bases from V and 7 bases from J, with 20 bases in between. CDR1 is SQVTM, CDR2 ANQGSEA, per germline. CDR3 length equals 14 residues. The CDR3 spells CSVPRLSSGHTQYF. In DNA, the CDR3 is TGCAGCGTCCCCCGGCTCTCAAGCGGCCATACGCAGTATTTT.

This chain uses TRBV5-1 with TRBJ1-1; 8 bases align to TRBD1. Trimming cost V 4 bases and J 0 bases; bases outside gene matches: 11. Germline CDR1 reads SGHRS; CDR2 reads YFSETQ. The CDR3 contains 17 residues. The CDR3 bases are TGCGCCAGCAGCCCTGGACAGGGTGGGGACATGAACACTGAAGCTTTCTTT. Its translation: CASSPGQGGDMNTEAFF.

The V gene is TRBV12-2, the J gene TRBJ2-3; whether TRBD2, the table's D call, matches the DNA was not checked. TRBV12-2 counts as a pseudogene. This CDR3 has 17 residues. CDR3: CASRLRTSGSSTDTQYF. The CDR3, as DNA: TGTGCAAGTCGCTTAAGGACTAGCGGGAGTAGCACAGATACGCAGTATTTT.

This clone has a single count. CDR3 region: CASSLGVSSYNEQFF. DNA of the CDR3: TGTGCCAGCAGCTTGGGTGTTAGCTCCTACAATGAGCAGTTCTTC. The chain recombines TRBV5-4 with TRBJ2-1; D is unclear. CDR3 length equals 15 residues. V lost 0 bases and J lost 0, with 7 bases in between. CDR1 SGHNT and CDR2 YYREEE come from the germline V gene (reference sequence).

With respect to this clone: Sequence at one end of the junction differs from germline and may be a read error. The V gene is TRBV7-9, the J gene TRBJ2-3, with a possible D match to TRBD2 (6 bases). Germline V gene data show CDR1 as SEHNR and CDR2 as FQNEAQ (reference sequence). This CDR3 is built from 14 residues. This CDR3 is CSSSPLAYSETQYF. The CDR3 nucleotides are TGTTCCAGCAGCCCGCTAGCGTATTCGGAAACGCAGTATTTT.